The 28 T cell receptor beta chains in this list originate from one sample, sequenced in a study of blood T cell repertoires in COVID-19 (dated by TCRdb to about 2020). Libraries were built with the immunoSEQ multiplex PCR assay. TCRdb retrieved this table from immuneACCESS and kept in-frame rearrangements only. Not all clones are present; in checked studies, unresolved V genes account for under half, and no reason is known for the remainder. The sample table contains 25,000 to 30,000 clones; only one count was recorded for 90% to 95% of them. Together, the top ten hold approximately 0.78% of the sample. The sequenced sample consisted of peripheral blood. Receptor source: a woman aged 70-85 years with COVID-19, enrolled during active disease.

V is TRBV12-3 or TRBV12-4 and J is TRBJ2-2; weak D call: TRBD2 (5 bases). The CDR3 has 12 residues. The ends were cut back, 5 bases at V and 7 bases at J, with 8 bases in the middle. In nucleotides, the CDR3 is TGTGCCAGCAGTCGAGGGCGCGGGGAGCTGTTTTTT. Translating gives CASSRGRGELFF.

The chain couples TRBV6-5 to TRBJ2-1; TRBD2 agrees at 7 bases. After removal of 4 bases from V and 0 bases from J, the junction contained 3 bases not matched to a gene. The germline CDR1 and CDR2 sequences are MNHEY and SVGAGI. The CDR3 contains 15 residues. The CDR3 nucleotides are TGTGCCAGCAGTTCCGGGAGGAGCTCCTACAATGAGCAGTTCTTC. It translates to CASSSGRSSYNEQFF.

V and J are TRBV7-9 and TRBJ2-7; 14 bases are shared with TRBD2. The CDR3 sequence is 16 residues long. Germline CDR1 and CDR2: SEHNR and FQNEAQ (reference sequence). V lost 0 bases and J lost 3; bases outside the gene matches: 1. CDR3 nucleotides: TGTGCCAGCAGCTTAGCTGGGACTAGCGGGAGCTACGAGCAGTACTTC. Protein product: CASSLAGTSGSYEQYF.

This sequence joins TRBV7-3 and TRBJ2-2, with TRBD2 matching over 10 bases. Trimming removed 6 bases from V and 7 bases from J; junction bases left unmatched: 11. Germline V lookup: CDR1 SGHTA, CDR2 FQGTGA. This CDR3 spans 16 amino acids. In DNA form, the CDR3 reads TGTGCCAGCAGTAAACCAGCGGGAGGGAATATCGGGGAGCTGTTTTTT. Its translation: CASSKPAGGNIGELFF.

V usage is TRBV7-9 and J usage is TRBJ1-1; the D is unclear. CDR1 and CDR2 from the germline V gene are SEHNR and FQNEAQ (reference sequence). V was pared by 7 bases and J by 1 base, with 16 bases between. The CDR3 spans 15 residues. CDR3 DNA: TGTGCCAGCACCCCTTTAGGGAGCAAGAACACTGAAGCTTTCTTT. Encoded protein: CASTPLGSKNTEAFF.

This clone has just one count. The chain carries TRBV7-9 and TRBJ1-2; D not resolved. CDR1 is SEHNR and CDR2 is FQNEAQ in the germline V gene (reference sequence). This CDR3 region has 16 residues. With 0 bases removed from V and 1 base from J, the gap between germline ends came to 12 bases. The CDR3 here is CASSLAGGGLNYGYTF. The DNA of the CDR3 is TGTGCCAGCAGCTTAGCCGGCGGTGGTCTTAACTATGGCTACACCTTC.

The CDR3 sequence: CASSIRQGENSGNTIYF. The CDR3 DNA follows: TGTGCCAGTAGTATAAGGCAGGGGGAAAACTCTGGAAACACCATATATTTT. The chain recombines TRBV19 with TRBJ1-3; 7 bases align to TRBD1. V lost 2 bases to trimming and J lost 0 bases; unmatched junction nucleotides: 7. The CDR3 covers 17 residues. CDR1 is LNHDA, CDR2 SQIVND, per germline (reference sequence).

The genes are TRBV15 and TRBJ1-1; D not certain. V lost 5 bases, J lost 1 base, and 2 bases lay in between. The CDR3 runs to 11 residues. Germline assignment: CDR1 LNHNV and CDR2 YYDKDF (reference sequence). DNA of the CDR3: TGTGCCACCAGCCAGAACACTGAAGCTTTCTTT. Protein: CATSQNTEAFF.

V and J are TRBV7-3 and TRBJ1-5, with D perhaps TRBD1 (5 bases). Germline lookup yields CDR1 SGHTA and CDR2 FQGTGA. Trimming removed 1 base at V and 5 bases at J, with 33 bases between. This CDR3 has 22 amino acids. This CDR3 is CASSLIRQGKSFWAPFHQPQHF. The CDR3, as DNA: TGTGCCAGCAGCTTAATTAGGCAGGGTAAGTCGTTTTGGGCCCCCTTCCATCAGCCCCAGCATTTT.

This chain links TRBV19 with TRBJ2-3; 8 nucleotides line up with TRBD1. Germline V gives CDR1 LNHDA, CDR2 SQIVND (reference sequence). V lost 1 base, J lost 0 bases, and 3 bases stayed unmatched. This CDR3 spans 16 amino acids. The DNA of the CDR3 is TGTGCCAGTAGTATAGGGACAGGGCCTAGCACAGATACGCAGTATTTT. This codes for CASSIGTGPSTDTQYF.

V and J are TRBV28 and TRBJ1-6; 7 bases are a match to TRBD1. Trimming cost V 10 bases and J 3 bases; bases outside gene matches: 12. Germline values: CDR1 MDHEN, CDR2 SYDVKM. The CDR3 sequence is 16 residues long. CDR3 DNA: TGTGCCACCCTGGTTGGGACAGTGCTCTATAATTCACCCCTCCACTTT. This translates into CATLVGTVLYNSPLHF.

The CDR3 nucleotides are TGTGCCACCAGTGACCCCGGACAGGATGGAAACACCATATATTTT. It yields the protein CATSDPGQDGNTIYF. The rearrangement links TRBV24-1 to TRBJ1-3, with 7 bases identical to TRBD1. Trimming cost V 4 bases and J 3 bases; bases outside gene matches: 5. This CDR3 contains 15 residues. The germline V gene encodes CDR1 KGHDR and CDR2 SFDVKD.

The chain is built from TRBV12-3 or TRBV12-4 and TRBJ2-1, with a weak D call TRBD2 (5 bases). The CDR3 has 13 residues. Trimming pared 7 bases from V and 2 bases from J, leaving 9 bases between. The CDR3 sequence: CASTTGTYNEQFF. The CDR3 DNA sequence: TGTGCCAGCACAACGGGAACCTACAATGAGCAGTTCTTC.

The chain is built from TRBV28 and TRBJ2-7; 7 bases agree with TRBD2. Germline CDR1 MDHEN, CDR2 SYDVKM. V shed 6 bases and J 4 bases; nucleotides not matched to a gene: 12. The CDR3 has 15 amino acids. For the CDR3, the DNA is TGTGCCAGCAGGTCAGCGGAGGCGGGGGAATACGAGCAGTACTTC. It codes for CASRSAEAGEYEQYF.

The gene calls are TRBV2 and TRBJ1-5; 10 bases agree with TRBD1. CDR3 length: 16 residues. The junction had 10 bases not matched to a gene; V was cut back by 8 bases and J by 3 bases. CDR1 SNHLY and CDR2 FYNNEI come from the germline V gene. CDR3 sequence reads: CASGGDRGRLNQPQHF. In nucleotides, the CDR3 is TGTGCCAGCGGAGGGGACAGGGGAAGGCTCAATCAGCCCCAGCATTTT.

The genes are TRBV4-3 and TRBJ2-3; 8 positions agree with TRBD2. The J segment lost 3 bases and the V segment lost 0 bases, leaving 5 bases of the junction unmatched. Germline assignment: CDR1 LGHNA and CDR2 YSLEER. The length of the CDR3 is 16 residues. The CDR3 sequence: CASSQDTSGPTDTQYF. Here the CDR3 DNA reads TGCGCCAGCAGCCAAGATACTAGCGGCCCTACAGATACGCAGTATTTT.

The chain couples TRBV6-5 to TRBJ2-7; 9 nucleotides match TRBD1. V gave up 4 bases and J gave up 6 bases; unmatched junction bases: 4. The CDR3 is made up of 13 amino acids. Germline assignment: CDR1 MNHEY and CDR2 SVGAGI. In nucleotides, the CDR3 is TGTGCCAGCAGTTCCGGGACAGGGAGCGAGCAGTACTTC. It yields the protein CASSSGTGSEQYF.

This sequence joins TRBV9 and TRBJ1-1; D is possibly TRBD1 (6 bases). Germline V gene sequence: CDR1 SGDLS, CDR2 YYNGEE. The V end was cut by 4 bases, the J end by 2 bases, with 24 bases between. The CDR3 sequence is 18 residues long. In DNA form, the CDR3 reads TGTGCCAGCAGCACTAGTACTCAGGGATGGGGGGGCAACACTGAAGCTTTCTTT. The encoded protein is CASSTSTQGWGGNTEAFF.

The count of this clone is one. The chain joins TRBV11-2 to TRBJ1-1; weak D call: TRBD1 (5 bases). Germline V gives CDR1 SGHAT, CDR2 FQNNGV. The V and J ends lost 2 bases and 6 bases respectively, with 10 bases between them. There are 13 residues in the CDR3. The chain's CDR3 is CASSLLIRAEAFF. CDR3 DNA: TGTGCCAGCAGCTTACTAATCAGGGCTGAAGCTTTCTTT.

V is TRBV6-5 and J is TRBJ1-6; D not resolved. V was trimmed by 6 bases and J by 4 bases, leaving 10 bases between them. CDR1 is MNHEY, CDR2 SVGAGI, per germline. This CDR3 is built from 14 residues. CDR3 protein: CASSPNSYNSPLHF. Written as DNA, the CDR3 is TGTGCCAGCAGCCCCAACTCGTATAATTCACCCCTCCACTTT.

This chain uses TRBV7-9 with TRBJ2-2; D remains ambiguous. Germline-derived CDR1 and CDR2 are SEHNR and FQNEAQ (reference sequence). V lost 4 bases and J lost 5, with 14 bases in between. This CDR3 contains 15 residues. Here the CDR3 reads CASSYRSLKTGELFF. As DNA, the CDR3 is TGTGCCAGCAGCTATCGGAGTTTGAAGACCGGGGAGCTGTTTTTT. Full variable domain (missing parts from reference TRBV7-9 and TRBJ2-2): DTGVSQNPRHKITKRGQNVTFRCDPISEHNRLYWYRQTLGQGPEFLTYFQNEAQLEKSRLLSDRFSAERPKGSFSTLEIQRTEQGDSAMYLCASSYRSLKTGELFFGEGSRLTVL.

This chain connects TRBV14 to TRBJ2-7, with D unclear. The CDR3 runs to 15 residues. Germline V gene lookup returns CDR1 SGHDN and CDR2 FVKESK. The V and J ends lost 4 bases and 3 bases respectively, with 16 bases between them. In DNA form, the CDR3 reads TGTGCCAGCAGCCCTCTAGGAGTAAAAGACTACGAGCAGTACTTC. Its protein product is CASSPLGVKDYEQYF. Full variable domain (rest looked up from reference TRBV14 and TRBJ2-7): EAGVTQFPSHSVIEKGQTVTLRCDPISGHDNLYWYRRVMGKEIKFLLHFVKESKQDESGMPNNRFLAERTGGTYSTLKVQPAELEDSGVYFCASSPLGVKDYEQYFGPGTRLTVT.

V usage is TRBV28 and J usage is TRBJ1-6; 7 bases fit TRBD1. The CDR3 extends over 16 amino acids. Germline V gene sequence: CDR1 MDHEN, CDR2 SYDVKM. With V trimmed by 5 bases and J by 8 bases, 12 bases remained unmatched. The CDR3 spells CASSPPGGRGDSPLHF. CDR3 nucleotides: TGTGCCAGCAGTCCCCCCGGGGGCAGGGGGGATTCACCCCTCCACTTT.

The chain is built from TRBV2 and TRBJ1-4, with D possibly TRBD1 on 6 matching bases. The CDR3 is 15 amino acids. Trimming left V 8 bases short and J 0 bases short, with 13 bases between. Germline V lookup: CDR1 SNHLY, CDR2 FYNNEI. The CDR3 nucleotides are TGTGCCAGCGTACGGGACACATCAACTAATGAAAAACTGTTTTTT. This sequence encodes CASVRDTSTNEKLFF.

This clone was seen only once. The V gene is TRBV2, the J gene TRBJ2-2, with TRBD2 matching over 12 bases. There are 16 residues in the CDR3. Germline CDR1 SNHLY, CDR2 FYNNEI. Trimming removed 5 bases from V and 1 base from J; junction bases left unmatched: 2. The DNA of the CDR3 is TGTGCCAGCAGTCGGACTAGCGGGAAGAACACCGGGGAGCTGTTTTTT. Encoded protein: CASSRTSGKNTGELFF.

J is TRBJ1-2 and V is TRBV14; D not resolved. Trimming shortened V by 0 bases and J by 4 bases, and 9 bases separated the two germline ends. Germline values: CDR1 SGHDN, CDR2 FVKESK. The CDR3 has 14 amino acids. The CDR3 here is CASSQERLPYGYTF. CDR3 bases: TGTGCCAGCAGCCAAGAGAGGCTCCCCTATGGCTACACCTTC. The entire variable domain, with the rest obtained from reference TRBV14 and TRBJ1-2, is as follows: EAGVTQFPSHSVIEKGQTVTLRCDPISGHDNLYWYRRVMGKEIKFLLHFVKESKQDESGMPNNRFLAERTGGTYSTLKVQPAELEDSGVYFCASSQERLPYGYTFGSGTRLTVV.

CDR3 amino acids: CASSDPQGFRGYTF. In DNA, the CDR3 is TGCGCCAGCAGCGACCCTCAGGGGTTCCGTGGCTACACCTTC. The chain couples TRBV5-1 to TRBJ1-2; D may be TRBD1 (6 bases). Germline V gives CDR1 SGHRS, CDR2 YFSETQ. The V end lost 4 bases, the J end lost 7 bases, and 17 bases lay between the germline ends. The CDR3 runs 14 residues.

This chain joins TRBV5-6 and TRBJ1-3; unclear D gene. There are 15 residues in the CDR3. Germline-derived CDR1 and CDR2 are SGHDT and YYEEEE. Deletions cut 3 bases from V and 0 bases from J, with 10 bases between. The CDR3 coding sequence is TGTGCCAGCAGCTCATCTTCAGGCTCTGGAAACACCATATATTTT. Its protein is CASSSSSGSGNTIYF.